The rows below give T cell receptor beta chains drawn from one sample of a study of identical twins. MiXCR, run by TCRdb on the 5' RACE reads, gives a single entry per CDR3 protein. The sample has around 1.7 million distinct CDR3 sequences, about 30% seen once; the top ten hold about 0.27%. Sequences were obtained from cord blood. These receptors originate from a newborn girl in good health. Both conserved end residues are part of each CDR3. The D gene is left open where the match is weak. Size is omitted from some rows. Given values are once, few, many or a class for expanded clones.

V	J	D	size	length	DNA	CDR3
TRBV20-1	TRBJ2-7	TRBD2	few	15	TGCAGTGCTAGAAAGGGCACTAGCGGAACCAATGAGCAGTACTTC	CSARKGTSGTNEQYF
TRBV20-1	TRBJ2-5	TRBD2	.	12	TGCAGTGCTTTACCGGGACTAGCGGGATGGTACTTC	CSALPGLAGWYF
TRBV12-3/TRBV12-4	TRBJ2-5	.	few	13	TGTGCCAGCAGTACTTATCCCCAAGAGACCCAGTACTTC	CASSTYPQETQYF
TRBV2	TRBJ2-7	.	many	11	TGTGCCAGCACTATATCCTACGAGCAGTACTTC	CASTISYEQYF
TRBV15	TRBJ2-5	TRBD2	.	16	TGTGCCACCAGCAGACAAGCTAGCGGGAAGGAAGAGACCCAGTACTTC	CATSRQASGKEETQYF
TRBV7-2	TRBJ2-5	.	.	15	TGTGCCAGCAGCTTAGGCTTCAGACTAAAAGAGACCCAGTACTTC	CASSLGFRLKETQYF
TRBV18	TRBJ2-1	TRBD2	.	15	TGTGCCAGCTCACCGGCATCTGGACTAGCCAATGAGCAGTTCTTC	CASSPASGLANEQFF
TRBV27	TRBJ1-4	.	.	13	TGTGCCAGCAGTTTAACGGTGGATGAAAAACTGTTTTTT	CASSLTVDEKLFF
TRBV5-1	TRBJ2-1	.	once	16	TGCGCCAGCAGCTTTAGGGGGGACCGTATAGACAATGAGCAGTTCTTC	CASSFRGDRIDNEQFF
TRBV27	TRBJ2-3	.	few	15	TGTGCCAGCAACCCCTTACAGGGGGGGACAGATACGCAGTATTTT	CASNPLQGGTDTQYF
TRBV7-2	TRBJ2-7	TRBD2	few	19	TGTGCCAGCAGCTTATGGAGGACTATAGTTAGCGGGAGATACTACGAGCAGTACTTC	CASSLWRTIVSGRYYEQYF
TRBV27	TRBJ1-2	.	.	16	TGTGCCAGCAGTTTACAGGGCCAGGGCTATAACTATGGCTACACCTTC	CASSLQGQGYNYGYTF
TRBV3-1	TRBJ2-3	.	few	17	TGTGCCAGCAGCCAAGCTCCCTCTAATCCTAGCACAGATACGCAGTATTTT	CASSQAPSNPSTDTQYF
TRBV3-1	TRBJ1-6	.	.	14	TGTGCCAGCAGCCACGGGGAGTATAATTCACCCCTCCACTTT	CASSHGEYNSPLHF
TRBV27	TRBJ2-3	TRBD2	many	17	TGTGCCAGCAGTTTAGGCTGGCCTAGCGGGGTGTGGGATACGCAGTATTTT	CASSLGWPSGVWDTQYF
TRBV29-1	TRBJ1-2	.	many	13	TGCAGCGTGGGTGCGGGGGGTGACTATGGCTACACCTTC	CSVGAGGDYGYTF
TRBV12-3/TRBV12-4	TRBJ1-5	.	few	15	TGTGCCAGCAGTTTGTCCAGGGGACCGCGACAGCCCCAGCATTTT	CASSLSRGPRQPQHF
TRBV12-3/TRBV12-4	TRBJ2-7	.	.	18	TGTGCCAGCAGTTTAGGGACAGGGGGACTAGCAGCCTACAATGAGCAGTACTTC	CASSLGTGGLAAYNEQYF
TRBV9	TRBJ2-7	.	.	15	TGTGCCAGCAGCGTAGCGGGACTCCGAAAGGATGAGCAGTACTTC	CASSVAGLRKDEQYF